This T cell receptor (beta chain) originates from a study of blood T cell repertoires in COVID-19. In the original processing: Amplified reference gene primers provided the basis for estimating nucleated cell counts. TCRdb's table, derived via immunoSEQ multiplex PCR, lists solely in-frame clones and lacks some. The V and J calls and clone size were taken over from that table, and D and trimming were inferred from the DNA. The sample yields fewer than 350,000 clones, roughly 89% seen once. This study enrolled people aged about 18 to 95 from 20 to 25 US geographic areas. Assignments of participants to cohorts depended upon their own reported clinical history. Each recovered donor of Cohort 3 presented with two negative PCRs, clearance, or symptom resolution. The TCR comes from a woman aged 40-49 years who had recovered from COVID-19. Sequences were obtained from PBMCs or T cells enriched from blood (not recorded which).

The CDR3 DNA is TGTGCCAGCAGCTTAGCTGGGGGACTTGCCCGAACCGGGGAGCTGTTTTTT. Translating it yields CASSLAGGLARTGELFF. The chain carries TRBV11-2 and TRBJ2-2; a possible D gene is TRBD2 (6 bases). Germline CDR1 and CDR2: SGHAT and FQNNGV. V lost 1 base and J lost 5, with 17 bases in between. The CDR3 consists of 17 residues.